A single sample gave rise to the 10 T cell receptor beta chains below, sequenced in a study of TIL therapy for anti-PD-1-resistant metastatic lung cancer. Time point noted: pre-treatment sample, taken before nivolumab and TIL therapy. Pleural nodules or supraclavicular lymph nodes made up most of the excised metastases sampled. The immunoSEQ assay was v3. This table comes from immunoSEQ multiplex PCR, and its TCRdb copy is limited to in-frame clones, with some not included. The data show tens of thousands of clones, 60% to 70% seen once. The sequenced sample was tumor tissue, obtained at baseline. The receptor source for this set is a woman aged 30 to 85 with non-small cell lung cancer.

The chain employs TRBV5-1 and TRBJ2-7; D is possibly TRBD1 (5 bases). The germline CDR1 and CDR2 sequences are SGHRS and YFSETQ. This CDR3 contains 13 residues. V gave up 4 bases and J gave up 3 bases, with 11 bases separating them. The CDR3 DNA follows: TGCGCCAGCAGCGCAAGGACACTCTACGAGCAGTACTTC. Translated, it gives CASSARTLYEQYF.

CDR3 residues: CASSPGQGITEAFF. The DNA for the CDR3 is TGCGCCAGCAGCCCAGGACAGGGTATCACTGAAGCTTTCTTT. V usage is TRBV5-1 and J usage is TRBJ1-1, with 8 nucleotides matching TRBD1. After removal of 4 bases from V and 4 bases from J, the junction contained 6 bases not matched to a gene. Germline V gene sequence: CDR1 SGHRS, CDR2 YFSETQ. CDR3 length equals 14 residues.

Note on this clone: Relative to the germline gene, one junction end is altered; a read error may explain this. The chain has TRBV7-2 and TRBJ2-7; TRBD2 might be the D (6 bases). In germline, CDR1 is SGHTA, CDR2 FQGNSA. CDR3 size: 13 residues. As DNA, the CDR3 is TGTGCCAGCAGCTTAGGAGGTACTAGCCACAGTAACTTC. Its protein product is CASSLGGTSHSNF.

This rearrangement joins TRBV5-1 to TRBJ2-3; D is perhaps TRBD2 (5 bases). Germline V gene data show CDR1 as SGHRS and CDR2 as YFSETQ. Trimming removed 5 bases at V and 2 bases at J, with 12 bases between. The CDR3 consists of 14 residues. CDR3 sequence reads: CASSQDLITDTQYF. The CDR3 DNA is TGCGCCAGCAGTCAGGACTTAATCACAGATACGCAGTATTTT.

V gene TRBV7-8 combines with J gene TRBJ2-7; 11 bases agree with TRBD2. CDR1 SGHVS and CDR2 FQNEAQ come from the germline V gene. The CDR3 has 17 residues. The junction had 9 bases not matched to a gene; V was cut back by 5 bases and J by 0 bases. CDR3: CASSSPGLAASSYEQYF. CDR3 DNA sequence: TGTGCCAGCAGCAGTCCGGGACTAGCGGCGAGCTCCTACGAGCAGTACTTC.

The V gene is TRBV30, the J gene TRBJ2-3, with D perhaps matching TRBD2 (6 bases). The germline V gene encodes CDR1 GTSNPN and CDR2 SVGIG (reference sequence). The CDR3 length is 10 residues. Trimming shortened V by 5 bases and J by 8 bases, and 8 bases separated the two germline ends. DNA for the CDR3: TGTGCCTGGGGGGGGACTACGCAGTATTTT. This encodes CAWGGTTQYF.

The chain joins TRBV28 to TRBJ2-7; maybe TRBD2 (5 bases). The CDR3 has 11 residues. The germline CDR1 and CDR2 sequences are MDHEN and SYDVKM. Trimming cost V 4 bases and J 12 bases, with 13 bases left between them. The CDR3 reads CASSSDGSLYF. The CDR3 nucleotides are TGTGCCAGCAGTTCGGATGGGAGTCTGTACTTC.

J is TRBJ2-5 and V is TRBV2; TRBD1 matches at 12 bases. Germline loops: CDR1 SNHLY, CDR2 FYNNEI. The V gene end was trimmed by 6 bases and the J gene end by 5 bases; junction bases not matched to a gene: 4. The CDR3 spans 14 residues. The CDR3, as DNA: TGTGCCAGCAGGGGGACAGGGGGCTTGGAGACCCAGTACTTC. Translated, it gives CASRGTGGLETQYF.

This clone was seen a handful of times. V gene TRBV5-6 combines with J gene TRBJ1-5; 8 nucleotides line up with TRBD1. After removal of 4 bases from V and 1 base from J, the junction contained 13 bases not matched to a gene. Germline V gives CDR1 SGHDT, CDR2 YYEEEE. This CDR3 has 18 residues. As DNA, the CDR3 is TGTGCCAGCAGCCAGGGACAGGCCACCCCCATAAGCAATCAGCCCCAGCATTTT. This sequence encodes CASSQGQATPISNQPQHF.

DNA for the CDR3: TGTGCCAGCAGAACAGGGGGTATAGGTAATGAGCAGTTCTTC. Protein sequence: CASRTGGIGNEQFF. The rearrangement links TRBV6-5 to TRBJ2-1; 8 nucleotides line up with TRBD1. This CDR3 comprises 14 residues. The germline V gene encodes CDR1 MNHEY and CDR2 SVGAGI. With V trimmed by 6 bases and J by 7 bases, 8 bases remained unmatched.